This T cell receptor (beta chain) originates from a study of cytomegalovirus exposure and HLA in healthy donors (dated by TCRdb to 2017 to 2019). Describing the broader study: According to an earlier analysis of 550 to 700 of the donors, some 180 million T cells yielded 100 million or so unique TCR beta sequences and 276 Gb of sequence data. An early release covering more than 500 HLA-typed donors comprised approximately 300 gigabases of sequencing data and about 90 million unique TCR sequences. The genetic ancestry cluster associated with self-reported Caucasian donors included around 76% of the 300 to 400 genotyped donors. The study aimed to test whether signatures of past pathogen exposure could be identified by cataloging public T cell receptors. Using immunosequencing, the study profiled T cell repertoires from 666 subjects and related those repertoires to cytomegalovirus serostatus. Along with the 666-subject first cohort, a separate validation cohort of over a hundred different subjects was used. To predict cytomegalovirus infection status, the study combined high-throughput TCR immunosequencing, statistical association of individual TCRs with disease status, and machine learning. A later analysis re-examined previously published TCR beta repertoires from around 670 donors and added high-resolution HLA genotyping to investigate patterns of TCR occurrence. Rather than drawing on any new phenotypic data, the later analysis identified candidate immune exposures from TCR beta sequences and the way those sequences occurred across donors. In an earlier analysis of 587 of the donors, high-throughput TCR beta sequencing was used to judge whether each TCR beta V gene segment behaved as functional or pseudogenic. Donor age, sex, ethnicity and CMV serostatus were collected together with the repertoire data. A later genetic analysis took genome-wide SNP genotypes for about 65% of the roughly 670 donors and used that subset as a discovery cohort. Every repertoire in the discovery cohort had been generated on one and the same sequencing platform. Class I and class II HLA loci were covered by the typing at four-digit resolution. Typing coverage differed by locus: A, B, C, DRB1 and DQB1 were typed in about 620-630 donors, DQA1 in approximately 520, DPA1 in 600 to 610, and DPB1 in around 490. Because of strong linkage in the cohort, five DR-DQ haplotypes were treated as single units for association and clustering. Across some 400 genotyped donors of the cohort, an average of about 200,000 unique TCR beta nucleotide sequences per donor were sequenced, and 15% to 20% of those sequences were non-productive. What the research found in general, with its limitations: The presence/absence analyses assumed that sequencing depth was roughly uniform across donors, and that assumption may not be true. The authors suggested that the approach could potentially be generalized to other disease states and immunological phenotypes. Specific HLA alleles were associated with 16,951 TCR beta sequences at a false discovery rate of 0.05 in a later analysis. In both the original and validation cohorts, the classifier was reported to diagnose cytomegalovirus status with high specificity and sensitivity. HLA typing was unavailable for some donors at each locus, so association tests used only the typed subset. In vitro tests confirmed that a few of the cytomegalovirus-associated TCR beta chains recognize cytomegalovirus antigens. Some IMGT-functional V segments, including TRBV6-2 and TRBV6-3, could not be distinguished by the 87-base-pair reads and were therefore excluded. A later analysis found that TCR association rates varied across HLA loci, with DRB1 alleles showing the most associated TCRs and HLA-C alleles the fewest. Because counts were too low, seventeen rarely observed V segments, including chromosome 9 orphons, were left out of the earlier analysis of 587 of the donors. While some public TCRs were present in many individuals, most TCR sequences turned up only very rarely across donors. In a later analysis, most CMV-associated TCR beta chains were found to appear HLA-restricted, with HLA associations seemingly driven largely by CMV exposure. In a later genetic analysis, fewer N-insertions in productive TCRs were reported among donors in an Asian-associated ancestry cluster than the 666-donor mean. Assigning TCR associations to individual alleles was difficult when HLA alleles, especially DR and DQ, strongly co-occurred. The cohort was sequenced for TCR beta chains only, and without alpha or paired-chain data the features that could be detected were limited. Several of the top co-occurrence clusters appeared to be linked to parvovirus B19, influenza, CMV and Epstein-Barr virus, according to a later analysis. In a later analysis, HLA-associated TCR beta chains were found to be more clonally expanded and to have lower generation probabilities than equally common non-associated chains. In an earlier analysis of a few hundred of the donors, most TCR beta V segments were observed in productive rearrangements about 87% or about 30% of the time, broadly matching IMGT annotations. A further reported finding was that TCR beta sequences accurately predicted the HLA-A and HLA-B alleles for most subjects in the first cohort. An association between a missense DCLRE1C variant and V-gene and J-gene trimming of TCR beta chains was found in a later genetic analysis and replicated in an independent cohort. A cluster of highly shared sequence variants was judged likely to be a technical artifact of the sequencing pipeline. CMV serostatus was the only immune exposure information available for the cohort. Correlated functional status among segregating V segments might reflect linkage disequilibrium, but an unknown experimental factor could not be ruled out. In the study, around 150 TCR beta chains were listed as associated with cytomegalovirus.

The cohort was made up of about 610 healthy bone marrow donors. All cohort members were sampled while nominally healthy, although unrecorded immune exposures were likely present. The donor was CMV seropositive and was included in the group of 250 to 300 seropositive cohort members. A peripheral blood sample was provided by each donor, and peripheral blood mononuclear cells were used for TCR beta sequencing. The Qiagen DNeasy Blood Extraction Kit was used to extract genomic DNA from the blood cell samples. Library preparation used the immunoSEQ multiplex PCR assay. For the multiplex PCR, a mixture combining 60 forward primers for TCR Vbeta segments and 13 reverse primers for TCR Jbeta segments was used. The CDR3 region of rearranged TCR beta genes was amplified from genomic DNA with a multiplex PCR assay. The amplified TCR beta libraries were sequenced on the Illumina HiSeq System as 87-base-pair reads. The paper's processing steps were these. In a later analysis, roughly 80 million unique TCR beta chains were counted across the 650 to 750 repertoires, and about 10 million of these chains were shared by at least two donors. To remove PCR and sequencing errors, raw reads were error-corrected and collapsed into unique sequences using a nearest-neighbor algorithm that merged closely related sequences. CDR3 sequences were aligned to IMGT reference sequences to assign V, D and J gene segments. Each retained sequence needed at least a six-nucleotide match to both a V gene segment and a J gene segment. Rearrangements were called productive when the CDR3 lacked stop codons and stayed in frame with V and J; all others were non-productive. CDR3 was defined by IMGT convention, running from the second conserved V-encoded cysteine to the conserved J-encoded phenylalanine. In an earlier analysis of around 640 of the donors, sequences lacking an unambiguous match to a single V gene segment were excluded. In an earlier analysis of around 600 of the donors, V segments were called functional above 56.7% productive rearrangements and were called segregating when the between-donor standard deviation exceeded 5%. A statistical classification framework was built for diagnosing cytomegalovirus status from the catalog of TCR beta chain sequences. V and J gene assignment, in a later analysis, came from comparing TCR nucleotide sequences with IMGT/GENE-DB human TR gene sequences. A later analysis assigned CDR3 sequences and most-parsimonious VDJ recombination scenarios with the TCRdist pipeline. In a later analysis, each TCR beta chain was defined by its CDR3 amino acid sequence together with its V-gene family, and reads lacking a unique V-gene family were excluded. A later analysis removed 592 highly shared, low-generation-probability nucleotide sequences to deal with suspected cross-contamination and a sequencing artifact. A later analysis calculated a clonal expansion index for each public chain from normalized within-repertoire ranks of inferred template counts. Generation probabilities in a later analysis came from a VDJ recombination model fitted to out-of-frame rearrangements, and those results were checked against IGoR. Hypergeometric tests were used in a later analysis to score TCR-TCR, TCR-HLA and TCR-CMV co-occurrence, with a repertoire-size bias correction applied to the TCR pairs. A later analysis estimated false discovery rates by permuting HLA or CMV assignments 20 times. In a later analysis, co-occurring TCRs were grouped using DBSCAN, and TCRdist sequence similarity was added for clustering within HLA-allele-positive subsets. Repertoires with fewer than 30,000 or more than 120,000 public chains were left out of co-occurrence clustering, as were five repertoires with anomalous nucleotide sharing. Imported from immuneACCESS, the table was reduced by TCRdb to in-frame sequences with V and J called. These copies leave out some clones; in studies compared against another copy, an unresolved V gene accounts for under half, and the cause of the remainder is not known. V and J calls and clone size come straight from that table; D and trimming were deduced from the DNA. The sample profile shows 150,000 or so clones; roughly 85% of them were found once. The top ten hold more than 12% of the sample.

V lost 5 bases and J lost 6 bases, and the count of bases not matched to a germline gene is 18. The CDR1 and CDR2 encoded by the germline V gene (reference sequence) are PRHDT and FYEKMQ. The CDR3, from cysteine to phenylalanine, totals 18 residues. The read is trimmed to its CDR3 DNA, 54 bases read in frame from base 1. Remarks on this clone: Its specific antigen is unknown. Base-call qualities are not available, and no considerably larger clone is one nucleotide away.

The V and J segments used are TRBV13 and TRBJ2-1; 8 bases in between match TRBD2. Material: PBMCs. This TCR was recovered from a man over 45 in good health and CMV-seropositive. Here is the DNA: TGTGCCAGCAGCCCCAACCGGGGGAGCGGGGGACCGGGCAATGAGCAGTTCTTC. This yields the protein CASSPNRGSGGPGNEQFF.